This T cell receptor (beta chain) was profiled in a study of cytomegalovirus exposure and HLA in healthy donors. Germline V lookup: CDR1 SGHNT, CDR2 YENEEA. The CDR3 is 14 residues long. Trimming took off 8 bases at V and 2 bases at J, with 10 bases between the two ends. PCR primers comprised 60 Vbeta and 13 Jbeta primers. Sequencing was performed with immunoSEQ multiplex PCR; in TCRdb, only in-frame clones are kept and a portion is missing. The sample carries 150,000 to 180,000 clones, approximately 75% recorded once. When sampled, the donors appeared nominally healthy, though they likely had unrecorded immune exposures.

The specimen was PBMCs. The source is a man aged 18 to 29 in good health and CMV-seronegative. The chain employs TRBV11-3 and TRBJ1-6, with D perhaps matching TRBD1 (5 bases). CDR3 nucleotides: TGTGCCAGCGTCTGGGGCCCCTATAATTCACCCCTCCACTTT. Its protein product is CASVWGPYNSPLHF. The full variable domain, completed using reference TRBV11-3 and TRBJ1-6, is EAGVVQSPRYKIIEKKQPVAFWCNPISGHNTLYWYLQNLGQGPELLIRYENEEAVDDSQLPKDRFSAERLKGVDSTLKIQPAELGDSAVYLCASVWGPYNSPLHFGNGTRLTVT.